The rows below give T cell receptor beta chains drawn from one sample of a study of T cell repertoires in cytomegalovirus infection. TCRdb re-called the reads with MiXCR, one entry per CDR3 protein. The sample yields some 920,000 distinct CDR3 sequences, less than 40% seen once. These receptors have no identified antigens. The source was cultured CD8+ T cells from PBMCs, collected from culture after CMV antigen stimulation. The origin of the receptors is a human donor in good health (CMV status not recorded). Some clones in this sample may be carry-over from other donors' samples. The CDR3 runs from the conserved cysteine through the conserved F or W. D genes are given only for firm matches. Only part of the rows carry a size: once, few, many, or a class if the clone is expanded.

17,NA,TRBV12-3/TRBV12-4,TRBJ1-1,NA,TGTGCCAGCAGTTTAGCAACCAGGGTGTCGGGGCACACTGAAGCTTTCTTT,CASSLATRVSGHTEAFF
13,NA,TRBV24-1,TRBJ2-3,NA,TGTGCCACCAGTGATCCCCGGGAGGATACGCAGTATTTT,CATSDPREDTQYF
17,NA,TRBV7-9,TRBJ2-2,few,TGTGCCAGCAGCCCTAAGGAGTCGATTTCGAACACCGGGGAGCTGTTTTTT,CASSPKESISNTGELFF
15,NA,TRBV11-2,TRBJ1-6,once,TGTGCCAGCAGCTTAGCGGACCTCATCTGGGCACCCCTCTACTTT,CASSLADLIWAPLYF
13,NA,TRBV7-6,TRBJ1-5,many,TGTGCCAGCAGCTTAGAAAGCAATCAGCCCCAGCATTTT,CASSLESNQPQHF
10,TRBD1,TRBV20-1,TRBJ1-1,NA,TGCAGTGCTAGTCGGACAGGGACTTTCTTT,CSASRTGTFF
15,NA,TRBV11-1,TRBJ1-2,many,TGTGCCAGCAGCCCCCCGGGCCGCAGGGACTATGGCTACACCTTC,CASSPPGRRDYGYTF
16,NA,TRBV27,TRBJ1-2,few,TGTGCCAGCAGTTTAGATTACCCGGGCAGCCCGAATGGCTACACCTTC,CASSLDYPGSPNGYTF
16,NA,TRBV20-1,TRBJ1-4,few,TGCAGTGCTCTCAGGGGTCCTAGTGCAACTAATGAAAAACTGTTTTTT,CSALRGPSATNEKLFF
15,NA,TRBV12-5,TRBJ2-7,NA,TGTGCTAGTGGTTTGGTACGAAGGGGGAGCTACGAGCAGTACTTC,CASGLVRRGSYEQYF
14,NA,TRBV2,TRBJ1-5,once,TGTGCCAGCAGCCCTCAAATGGGCGCTCAGCCCCAGCATTTT,CASSPQMGAQPQHF
12,NA,TRBV19,TRBJ2-1,NA,TGTGCCAGTAGGAGGAATCTCGATGAGCAGTTCTTC,CASRRNLDEQFF
18,TRBD2,TRBV6-1,TRBJ2-1,many,TGTGCCAGCAGTGAATGGGGACTAGCGGGCGGCTCCTACAATGAGCAGTTCTTC,CASSEWGLAGGSYNEQFF
17,TRBD2,TRBV6-1,TRBJ2-2,few,TGTGCCAGCAGCCTACTAGCGGGGGCCACGTTTGGCGGGGAGCTGTTTTTT,CASSLLAGATFGGELFF
13,NA,TRBV20-1,TRBJ2-1,NA,TGCAGTGCTAGCCTGAGCTCCTACAATGAGCAGTTCTTC,CSASLSSYNEQFF
14,TRBD1,TRBV7-9,TRBJ2-5,NA,TGTGCCAGCAGCCCCGACAGGGCCCGGGAGACCCAGTACTTC,CASSPDRARETQYF
16,TRBD2,TRBV5-1,TRBJ2-5,NA,TGCGCCAGCAGCTTGGACGGACTAGCGGAATACGAGACCCAGTACTTC,CASSLDGLAEYETQYF
15,TRBD1,TRBV7-6,TRBJ2-7,many,TGTGCCAGCAGCTTAAGGGGACAGGGCCTCTACGAGCAGTACTTC,CASSLRGQGLYEQYF
13,NA,TRBV29-1,TRBJ2-5,NA,TGCAGCGTTGAAACTGAAAGGGAGGAGACCCAGTACTTC,CSVETEREETQYF
16,TRBD1,TRBV7-7,TRBJ2-1,NA,TGTGCTAGCAGCATCGGGACAGCCCCCTCCTACAATGAGCAGTTCTTC,CASSIGTAPSYNEQFF